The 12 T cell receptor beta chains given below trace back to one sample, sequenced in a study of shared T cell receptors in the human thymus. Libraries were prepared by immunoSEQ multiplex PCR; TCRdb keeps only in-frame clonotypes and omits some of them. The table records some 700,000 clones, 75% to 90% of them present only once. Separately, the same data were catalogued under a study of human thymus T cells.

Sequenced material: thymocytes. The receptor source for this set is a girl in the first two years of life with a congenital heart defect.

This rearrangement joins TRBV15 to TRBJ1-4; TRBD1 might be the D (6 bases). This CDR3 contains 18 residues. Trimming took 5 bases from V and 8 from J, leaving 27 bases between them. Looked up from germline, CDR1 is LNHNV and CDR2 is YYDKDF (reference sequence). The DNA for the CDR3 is TGTGCCACCAGCCGGAAGGGGACTAGTGCAGGGGTTAGAGAAAAACTGTTTTTT. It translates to CATSRKGTSAGVREKLFF. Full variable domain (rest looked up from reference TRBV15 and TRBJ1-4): DAMVIQNPRYQVTQFGKPVTLSCSQTLNHNVMYWYQQKSSQAPKLLFHYYDKDFNNEADTPDNFQSRRPNTSFCFLDIRSPGLGDTAMYLCATSRKGTSAGVREKLFFGSGTQLSVL.

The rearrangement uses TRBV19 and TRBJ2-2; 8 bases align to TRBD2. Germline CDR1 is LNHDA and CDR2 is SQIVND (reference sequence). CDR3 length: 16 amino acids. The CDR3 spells CSPQGGGPPNTGELFF. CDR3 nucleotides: TGTTCCCCACAGGGCGGGGGGCCTCCGAACACCGGGGAGCTGTTTTTT.

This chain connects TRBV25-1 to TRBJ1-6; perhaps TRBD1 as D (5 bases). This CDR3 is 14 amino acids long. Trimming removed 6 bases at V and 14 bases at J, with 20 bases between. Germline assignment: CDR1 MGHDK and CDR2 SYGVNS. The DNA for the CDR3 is TGTGCCAGCAGCCTACAAGGGGTTGGGGTTTCCCTCCACTTT. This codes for CASSLQGVGVSLHF.

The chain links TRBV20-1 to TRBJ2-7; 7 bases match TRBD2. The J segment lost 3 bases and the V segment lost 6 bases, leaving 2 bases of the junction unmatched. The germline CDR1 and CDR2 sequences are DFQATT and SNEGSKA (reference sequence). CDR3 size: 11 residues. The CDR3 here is CSAGGFYEQYF. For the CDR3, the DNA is TGCAGTGCCGGGGGGTTCTACGAGCAGTACTTC.

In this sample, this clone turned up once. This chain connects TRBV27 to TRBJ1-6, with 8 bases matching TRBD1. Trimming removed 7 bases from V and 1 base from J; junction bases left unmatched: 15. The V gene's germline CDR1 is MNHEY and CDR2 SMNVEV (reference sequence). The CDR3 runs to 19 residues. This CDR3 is CASKDGSRGPGSYNSPLHF. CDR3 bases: TGTGCCAGCAAGGACGGTTCCAGGGGGCCAGGGTCCTATAATTCACCCCTCCACTTT.

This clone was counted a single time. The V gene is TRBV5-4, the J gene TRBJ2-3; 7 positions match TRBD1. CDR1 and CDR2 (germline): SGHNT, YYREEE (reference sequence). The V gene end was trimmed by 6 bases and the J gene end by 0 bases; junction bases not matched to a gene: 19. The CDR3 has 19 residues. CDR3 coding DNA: TGTGCCAGCACCCTGCCCGGGACAGCCGTATTCCCTAGCACAGATACGCAGTATTTT. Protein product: CASTLPGTAVFPSTDTQYF.

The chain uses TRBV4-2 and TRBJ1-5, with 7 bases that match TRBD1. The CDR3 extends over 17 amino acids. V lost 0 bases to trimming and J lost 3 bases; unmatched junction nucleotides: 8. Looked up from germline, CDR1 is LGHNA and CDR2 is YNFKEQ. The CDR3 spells CASSQEKFGTVNQPQHF. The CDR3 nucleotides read TGTGCCAGCAGCCAAGAGAAGTTTGGGACAGTCAATCAGCCCCAGCATTTT.

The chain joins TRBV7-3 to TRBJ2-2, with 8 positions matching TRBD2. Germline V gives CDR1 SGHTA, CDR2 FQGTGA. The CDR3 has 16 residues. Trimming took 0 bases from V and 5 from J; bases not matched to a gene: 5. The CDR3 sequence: CASSLTRGARTGELFF. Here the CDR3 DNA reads TGTGCCAGCAGCTTAACGCGGGGGGCGCGTACCGGGGAGCTGTTTTTT.

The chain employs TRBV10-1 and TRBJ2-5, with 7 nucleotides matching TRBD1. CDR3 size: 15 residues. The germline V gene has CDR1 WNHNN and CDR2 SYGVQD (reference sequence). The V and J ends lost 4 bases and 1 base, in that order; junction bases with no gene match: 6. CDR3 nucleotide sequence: TGCGCCAGCAGTGCACAGGGACAGCCCCAAGAGACCCAGTACTTC. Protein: CASSAQGQPQETQYF.

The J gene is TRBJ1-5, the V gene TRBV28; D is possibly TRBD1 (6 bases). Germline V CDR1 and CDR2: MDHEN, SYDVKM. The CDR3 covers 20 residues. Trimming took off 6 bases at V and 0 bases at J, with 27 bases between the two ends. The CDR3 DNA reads TGTGCCAGCAGCCAACCACCCTCCAGGGGAGGGGTCTATAGCAATCAGCCCCAGCATTTT. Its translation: CASSQPPSRGGVYSNQPQHF. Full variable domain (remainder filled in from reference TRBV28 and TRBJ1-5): DVKVTQSSRYLVKRTGEKVFLECVQDMDHENMFWYRQDPGLGLRLIYFSYDVKMKEKGDIPEGYSVSREKKERFSLILESASTNQTSMYLCASSQPPSRGGVYSNQPQHFGDGTRLSIL.

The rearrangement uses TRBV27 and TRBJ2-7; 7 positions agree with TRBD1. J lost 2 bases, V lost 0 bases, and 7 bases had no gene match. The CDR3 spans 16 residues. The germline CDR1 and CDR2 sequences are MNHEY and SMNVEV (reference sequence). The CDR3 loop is CASSLSTGPPTYEQYF. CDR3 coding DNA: TGTGCCAGCAGTTTATCGACAGGGCCCCCCACCTACGAGCAGTACTTC.

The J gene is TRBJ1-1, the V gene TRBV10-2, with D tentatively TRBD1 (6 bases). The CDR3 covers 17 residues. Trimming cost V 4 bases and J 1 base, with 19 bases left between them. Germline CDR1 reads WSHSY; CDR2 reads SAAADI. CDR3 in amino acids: CASSGETLPRGNTEAFF. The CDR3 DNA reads TGCGCCAGCAGTGGAGAGACACTCCCCAGGGGGAACACTGAAGCTTTCTTT.